This T cell receptor beta chain derives from a study of T cell responses to AZD1222 COVID-19 vaccine. Clones were sequenced by immunoSEQ multiplex PCR, and TCRdb holds only the in-frame ones, with some missing. The sample has about 140,000 clones; approximately 84% are singletons. Study-wide points: White British donors predominated, females outnumbered males, and clonal diversity was possibly underestimated. The peak T cell response came first, and repertoires were sampled only after it.

As regards this clone: Its antigen is as yet unknown.

This CDR3 is 15 amino acids long. V was trimmed by 1 base and J by 4 bases, leaving 13 bases between them. CDR1 is MNHNS and CDR2 is SASEGT in the germline V gene. The V and J genes are TRBV6-1 and TRBJ1-2; D not resolved. The sequences come from peripheral blood, collected on day 0 of AZD1222 vaccination. The TCR was taken from an adult in good health. The CDR3 DNA reads as TGTGCCAGCAGTGAAGTCCGTTGGGCTTCCTATGGCTACACCTTC. Its protein product is CASSEVRWASYGYTF.